This T cell receptor beta chain was identified in a study of blood T cells in healthy people across ages. Germline CDR1 reads SEHNR; CDR2 reads FQNEAQ (reference sequence). The CDR3 has 15 amino acids. V shed 6 bases, J shed 0 bases, and the junction held 6 bases outside the gene matches. Combining a sample-barcoded 5' primer with a J-beta primer mix, a second PCR ran for about 7 to 11 cycles. Via MiXCR, TCRdb re-called the 5' RACE reads, giving one row per CDR3 protein. This table has hundreds of thousands of distinct CDR3 sequences, more than 35% appearing once. The gene calls are TRBV7-9 and TRBJ2-7; TRBD1 agrees at 9 bases. This TCR came from a man aged 80 or over in good health. Sample: blood. The CDR3 DNA sequence: TGTGCCAGCAGAGACGGACAGGGGATCTCCTACGAGCAGTACTTC. Its protein is CASRDGQGISYEQYF.